Given below is one T cell receptor beta chain in context. As yet, its antigen is unknown. Germline CDR1 is SGHRS and CDR2 is YFSETQ. Trimming removed 6 bases at V and 10 bases at J, with 20 bases between. The CDR3 is 14 residues long. As originally analysed: The study's classifier, a distant-metastasis tool for papillary thyroid cancer, was built using CDR3 differences across clinicopathological groups. TCRdb used MiXCR to call clones anew from the PCR reads. The V and J calls shown here were made by TCRdb, not taken from the authors' results. This table has about 69,000 clones, approximately 14% appearing once. This specimen comes from a study of metastatic and nonmetastatic thyroid tumors. The overall study: Repertoire comparison spanned blood and tumor or nodule tissue of malignant and benign thyroid patients. Study outcomes and limitations: Relative to benign nodules, malignant thyroid tumors were reportedly characterized by significantly elevated TCR beta diversity in blood and tumor.

Thyroid surgery was preceded by no treatment in any patient. The receptor's source is a male donor with papillary thyroid cancer or a benign thyroid nodule (not recorded which). Some clones in this sample may be carry-over from other donors' samples. The specimen sequenced was blood. This sequence joins TRBV5-1 and TRBJ2-1, with D perhaps assigned TRBD1 or TRBD2 (6 bases each). For the CDR3, the DNA is TGCGCCAGCATCCCAGGGGAAGCGGGCCACGAGCAGTTCTTC. Residues: CASIPGEAGHEQFF.